This TCR beta chain emerged from a study of spatial heterogeneity in lung cancer (dated by TCRdb to the late 2010s). Study-level background: More beta-chain than alpha-chain transcripts were consistently detected, likely reflecting higher beta-chain transcript abundance. In non-small cell lung cancer, the study quantitatively compared TCR alpha and beta repertoires across several tumor regions, matched nontumor lung, and blood. In the raw uncorrected reads, each unique combination of TCR and UMI appeared more than ten times on average. TCR repertoire features were related to nonsynonymous mutation counts determined by whole-exome sequencing of tumor tissue. Both alpha and beta chains were TCR-sequenced in samples taken at surgery, namely 220 tumor regions, fewer than 85 matched nontumor lung samples and 50 to 60 PBMC samples. Overall results and qualifications from the work: Confirming at a functional level the hypothesis that regional TCRs recognize regional mutations was considered to require additional single-cell paired TCR alpha and beta sequencing. Ubiquitous expanded tumor TCRs were found in blood more often at tumor resection than at routine follow-up.

According to the study, the label for this sample's time point signals: sample taken at primary tumor resection. The donors were about 71 patients from the lung TRACERx cohort who had early-stage, untreated non-small cell lung cancer. For TCR sequencing, whole RNA was extracted from tumor and nontumor lung tissue, or from cryopreserved PBMC samples, and no cell sorting was done. Only patients with enough RNA available from two or more tumor regions were chosen for TCR sequencing. Receptors were amplified or captured by 5' RACE. Data came from a NextSeq 500. The TCR library protocol attached a unique molecular identifier to each TCR cDNA molecule to allow correction of PCR and sequencing errors. In the source study's methods: TCR identification, UMI-based error correction and CDR3 extraction were performed with Decombinator tools. TCRs above a frequency of 2 per 1,000, corresponding to the top 1% of the tumor frequency distribution, were defined as expanded. Each repertoire was subsampled 100 times to 5,000 TCRs, after which Renyi diversity was computed with the R vegan package. CDR3 similarity networks were built from amino acid triplet string-kernel similarity, connecting CDR3s with pairwise similarity above 0.82. Using fastp at Q25 and MiXCR, TCRdb reprocessed the public reads and kept productive beta chains. Rows are combined by CDR3 protein, so each entry shows the most common genes and DNA. The authors' filters were not applied to this entry. The sample table holds approximately 49,000 distinct CDR3 sequences, of which around 5.2% were seen once. The ten largest clones capture more than 9.5% of the sample.

Taken from the germline V gene (reference sequence), the CDR1 and CDR2 loops are MNHEY and SMNVEV. Trimming at the junction amounts to 5 bases on V and 1 base on J, and the germline ends lie 9 bases apart. Reading from cysteine to phenylalanine, the CDR3 counts 13 amino acids. Kept here is only the CDR3 DNA, which spans 39 bases and is read in frame from base 1. This clonotype was found many times. Its cognate antigen has yet to be identified. No per-base quality is available; no much larger clone lies one base away. The origin of this receptor is a male donor with early-stage non-small cell lung cancer. The sequencing used PBMCs, collected at surgery. Recombination linked TRBV27 to TRBJ2-7; a confident D gene designation cannot be given. The DNA is TGTGCCAGCAGTCCCCTCATATCCTACGAGCAGTACTTC. Translated, it gives CASSPLISYEQYF.